The clone carrying this T cell receptor beta chain occurred a few times. The V end was cut by 3 bases, the J end by 0 bases, with 8 bases between. This CDR3 region has 14 residues. The V gene's germline CDR1 is SGHVS and CDR2 FQNEAQ. This specimen belongs to a study of blood T cell repertoires in COVID-19. Study overall: Whether acute or convalescent, the COVID-19 samples came from the United States, Italy and Spain.

Original handling: Reference gene primers were amplified, and this amplification served to estimate nucleated cell counts. The data were produced by immunoSEQ multiplex PCR, yet TCRdb's version contains in-frame clones alone and is incomplete. D and trimming were read from the DNA, whereas the V and J calls and clone size are those reported in that table. The sample holds more than 140,000 clones, roughly 88% seen once. The source material was peripheral blood. This chain links TRBV7-8 with TRBJ2-5; D gene unclear. The sequence was obtained from a woman aged 55-70 years with acute or convalescent COVID-19. The CDR3 DNA follows: TGTGCCAGCAGCTTTCAACAAAACCAAGAGACCCAGTACTTC. Residues: CASSFQQNQETQYF.